A selection of T cell receptor beta chains follows, all from one sample in a study of blood T cell repertoires in COVID-19. Data came from immunoSEQ multiplex PCR; TCRdb stores just in-frame clones and leaves some out. The sample records approximately 80,000 clones, less than 95% being singletons. Sequencing input: peripheral blood. Receptors originate from a woman aged 45-65 years in a cohort sampled during active COVID-19. Both conserved end residues are part of each CDR3. The D gene is left open where the match is weak. Some rows mark clone size as missing; the rest say once, few, many or name a class of expanded clone.

v_gene	j_gene	abundance	d_gene	CDR3aa	CDR3nt
TRBV19	TRBJ2-1	.	TRBD2	CASSRSGSLNNEQFF	TGTGCCAGTAGTAGGAGCGGGAGCCTAAACAATGAGCAGTTCTTC
TRBV4-1	TRBJ1-4	.	.	CASSPYAEKLFF	TGCGCCAGCAGCCCCTATGCGGAAAAACTGTTTTTT
TRBV3-1/TRBV3-2	TRBJ2-2	.	.	CASSRGGIGKAGELFF	TGTGCCAGCAGCCGGGGGGGCATAGGGAAGGCCGGGGAGCTGTTTTTT
TRBV30	TRBJ2-7	.	TRBD2	CACTGTSGAGEQYF	TGTGCCTGTACCGGGACTAGCGGCGCGGGGGAGCAGTACTTC
TRBV7-2	TRBJ1-1	.	TRBD1	CASSPRTGLGAEAFF	TGTGCCAGCAGCCCCCGGACAGGCCTCGGGGCTGAAGCTTTCTTT
TRBV5-4	TRBJ2-5	.	.	CASTPPRGETQYF	TGTGCCAGCACCCCCCCCCGGGGGGAGACCCAGTACTTC
TRBV28	TRBJ1-2	.	.	CASDGGDGFSYGYTF	TGTGCCAGTGACGGGGGGGACGGATTTTCCTATGGCTACACCTTC
TRBV21-1	TRBJ1-5	few	.	CASTRTGLIARPQHF	TGTGCCAGTACCAGGACGGGGTTGATAGCTCGGCCCCAGCATTTT
TRBV6-5	TRBJ2-3	.	TRBD2	CASLAGLADTQYF	TGTGCCAGCCTAGCGGGACTTGCAGATACGCAGTATTTT
TRBV3-1/TRBV3-2	TRBJ2-5	.	TRBD2	CASSQAAAGEETQYF	TGTGCCAGCAGCCAGGCCGCGGCGGGGGAGGAGACCCAGTACTTC
TRBV2	TRBJ2-1	.	.	CASSQQGQWEQFF	TGTGCCAGCAGCCAGCAGGGGCAGTGGGAGCAGTTCTTC
TRBV3-1/TRBV3-2	TRBJ2-7	.	TRBD1	CASSSRDRGNEQYF	TGTGCCAGCAGCAGCCGGGACAGGGGCAACGAGCAGTACTTC
TRBV7-9	TRBJ1-3	.	TRBD1	CASSSQRGTGSGNTIYF	TGTGCCAGCAGCTCCCAGAGGGGGACAGGGTCTGGAAACACCATATATTTT
TRBV9	TRBJ2-3	.	TRBD2	CASSISGTWGDTQYF	TGTGCCAGCAGCATTAGCGGGACCTGGGGAGATACGCAGTATTTT
TRBV2	TRBJ2-6	.	.	CASRPQGSGANVLTF	TGTGCCAGCAGACCTCAGGGATCTGGGGCCAACGTCCTGACTTTC
TRBV7-2	TRBJ2-7	.	.	CASSPRTSTYKQYF	TGTGCCAGCAGCCCTCGGACAAGCACCTACAAGCAGTACTTC
TRBV10-3	TRBJ2-1	.	TRBD1	CAISERGRTGAYNEQFF	TGTGCCATCAGTGAGAGGGGGAGGACAGGGGCCTACAATGAGCAGTTCTTC
TRBV3-1/TRBV3-2	TRBJ2-7	.	TRBD2	CASSQDPGGAAGVVPYEQYF	TGTGCCAGCAGCCAAGACCCAGGTGGTGCGGCGGGAGTAGTTCCCTACGAGCAGTACTTC
TRBV10-2	TRBJ2-7	.	TRBD2	CASNAGTSGKGDYEQYF	TGCGCCAGCAATGCCGGGACTAGCGGAAAGGGGGACTACGAGCAGTACTTC
TRBV11-2	TRBJ1-2	.	.	CASSLQDTTGGYTF	TGTGCCAGCAGCTTACAAGACACCACGGGGGGCTACACCTTC
TRBV27	TRBJ1-1	.	.	CASRNRNLNTEAFF	TGTGCCAGCAGAAACAGGAACCTGAACACTGAAGCTTTCTTT
TRBV20-1	TRBJ1-4	few	.	CSASRGGDEKLFF	TGCAGTGCTAGTCGTGGAGGAGATGAAAAACTGTTTTTT